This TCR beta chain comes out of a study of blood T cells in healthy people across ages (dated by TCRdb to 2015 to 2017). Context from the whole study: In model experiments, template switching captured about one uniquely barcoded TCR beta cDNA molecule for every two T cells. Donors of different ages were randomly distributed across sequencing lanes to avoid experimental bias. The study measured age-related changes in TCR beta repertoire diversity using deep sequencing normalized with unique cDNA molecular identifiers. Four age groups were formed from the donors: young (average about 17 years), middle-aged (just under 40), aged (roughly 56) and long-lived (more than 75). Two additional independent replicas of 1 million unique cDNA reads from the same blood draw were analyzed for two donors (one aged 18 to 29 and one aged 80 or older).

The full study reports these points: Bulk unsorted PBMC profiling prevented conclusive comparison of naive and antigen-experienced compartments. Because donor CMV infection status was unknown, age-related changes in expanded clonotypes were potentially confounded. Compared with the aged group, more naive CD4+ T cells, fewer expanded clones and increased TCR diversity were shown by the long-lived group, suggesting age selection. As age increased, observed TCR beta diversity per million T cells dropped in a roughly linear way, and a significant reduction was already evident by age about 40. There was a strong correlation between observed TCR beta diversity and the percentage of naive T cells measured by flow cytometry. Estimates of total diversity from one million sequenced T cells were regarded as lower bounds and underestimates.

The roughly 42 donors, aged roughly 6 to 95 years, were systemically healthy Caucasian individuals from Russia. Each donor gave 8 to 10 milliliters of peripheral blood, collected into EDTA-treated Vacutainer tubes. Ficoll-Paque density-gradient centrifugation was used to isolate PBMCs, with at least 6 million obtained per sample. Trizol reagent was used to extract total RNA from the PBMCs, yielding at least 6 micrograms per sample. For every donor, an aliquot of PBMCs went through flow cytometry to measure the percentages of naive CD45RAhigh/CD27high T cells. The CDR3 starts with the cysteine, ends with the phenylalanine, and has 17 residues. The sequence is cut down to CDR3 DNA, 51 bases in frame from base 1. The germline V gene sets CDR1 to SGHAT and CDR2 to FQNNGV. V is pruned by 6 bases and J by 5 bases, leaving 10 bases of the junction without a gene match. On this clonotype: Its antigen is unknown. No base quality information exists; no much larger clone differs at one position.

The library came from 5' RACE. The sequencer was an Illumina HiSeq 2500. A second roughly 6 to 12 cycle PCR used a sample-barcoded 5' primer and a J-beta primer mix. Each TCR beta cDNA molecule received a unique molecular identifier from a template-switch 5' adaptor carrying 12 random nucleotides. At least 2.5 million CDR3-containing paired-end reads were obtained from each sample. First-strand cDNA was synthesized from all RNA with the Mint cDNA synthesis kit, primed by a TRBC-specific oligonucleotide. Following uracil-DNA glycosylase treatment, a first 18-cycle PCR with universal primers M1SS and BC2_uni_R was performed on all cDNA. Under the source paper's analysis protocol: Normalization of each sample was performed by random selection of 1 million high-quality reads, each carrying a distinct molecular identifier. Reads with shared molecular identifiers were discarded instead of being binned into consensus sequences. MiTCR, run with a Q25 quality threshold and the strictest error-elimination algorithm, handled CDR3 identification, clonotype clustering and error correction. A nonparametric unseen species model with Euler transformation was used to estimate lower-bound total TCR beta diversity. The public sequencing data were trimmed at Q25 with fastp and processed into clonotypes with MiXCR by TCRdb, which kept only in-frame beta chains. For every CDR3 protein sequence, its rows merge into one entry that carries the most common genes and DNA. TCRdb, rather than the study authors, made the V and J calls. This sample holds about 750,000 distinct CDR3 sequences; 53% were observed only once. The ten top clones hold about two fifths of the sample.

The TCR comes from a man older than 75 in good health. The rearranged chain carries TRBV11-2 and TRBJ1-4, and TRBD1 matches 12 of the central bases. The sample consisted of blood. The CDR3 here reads CASSLGTGGIQNEKLFF. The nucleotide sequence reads TGTGCCAGCAGTCTCGGGACAGGGGGCATTCAGAATGAAAAACTGTTTTTT.